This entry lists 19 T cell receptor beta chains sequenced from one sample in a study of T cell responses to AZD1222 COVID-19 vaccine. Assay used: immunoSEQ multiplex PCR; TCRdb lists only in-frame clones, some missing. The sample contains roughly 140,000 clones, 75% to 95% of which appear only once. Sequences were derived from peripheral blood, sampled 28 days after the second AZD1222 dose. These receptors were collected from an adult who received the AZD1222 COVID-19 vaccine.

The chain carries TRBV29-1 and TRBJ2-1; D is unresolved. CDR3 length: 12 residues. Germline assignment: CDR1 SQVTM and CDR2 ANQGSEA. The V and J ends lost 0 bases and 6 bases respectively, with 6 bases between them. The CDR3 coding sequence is TGCAGCGTTGAAGAGGGTAGCAATGAGCAGTTCTTC. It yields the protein CSVEEGSNEQFF.

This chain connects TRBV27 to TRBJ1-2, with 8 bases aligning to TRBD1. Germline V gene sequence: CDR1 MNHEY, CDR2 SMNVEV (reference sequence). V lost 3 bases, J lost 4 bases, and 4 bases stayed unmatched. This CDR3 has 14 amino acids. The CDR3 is CASSFLTGGYGYTF. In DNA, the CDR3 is TGTGCCAGCAGTTTTTTAACAGGGGGCTATGGCTACACCTTC.

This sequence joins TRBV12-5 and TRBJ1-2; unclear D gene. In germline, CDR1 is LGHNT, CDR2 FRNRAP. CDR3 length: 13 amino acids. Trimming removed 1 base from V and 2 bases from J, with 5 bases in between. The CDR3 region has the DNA TGTGCTAGTGGTTTGGGCATAAACTATGGCTACACCTTC. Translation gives CASGLGINYGYTF. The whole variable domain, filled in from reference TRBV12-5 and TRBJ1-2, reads DARVTQTPRHKVTEMGQEVTMRCQPILGHNTVFWYRQTMMQGLELLAYFRNRAPLDDSGMPKDRFSAEMPDATLATLKIQPSEPRDSAVYFCASGLGINYGYTFGSGTRLTVV.

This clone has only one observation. In nucleotides, the CDR3 is TGTGCCAGCAGCGTACTAGCGGGTCCCTACGAGCAGTACTTC. It translates to CASSVLAGPYEQYF. V gene TRBV9 combines with J gene TRBJ2-7; TRBD2 matches 8 bases. This CDR3 region has 14 residues. Germline assignment: CDR1 SGDLS and CDR2 YYNGEE. V trimming: 1 base; J trimming: 2 bases; junction bases outside the gene matches: 2.

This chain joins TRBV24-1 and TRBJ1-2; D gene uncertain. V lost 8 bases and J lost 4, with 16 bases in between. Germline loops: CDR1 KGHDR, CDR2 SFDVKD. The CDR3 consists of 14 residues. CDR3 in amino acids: CATIRQTPAYGYTF. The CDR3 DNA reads TGTGCCACCATCCGTCAGACACCAGCCTATGGCTACACCTTC.

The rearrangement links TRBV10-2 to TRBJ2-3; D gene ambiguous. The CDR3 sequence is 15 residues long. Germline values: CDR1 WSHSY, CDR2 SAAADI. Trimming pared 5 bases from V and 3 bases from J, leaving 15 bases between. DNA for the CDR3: TGCGCCAGCAGTTATCTAGGCGTACGGACAGATACGCAGTATTTT. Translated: CASSYLGVRTDTQYF.

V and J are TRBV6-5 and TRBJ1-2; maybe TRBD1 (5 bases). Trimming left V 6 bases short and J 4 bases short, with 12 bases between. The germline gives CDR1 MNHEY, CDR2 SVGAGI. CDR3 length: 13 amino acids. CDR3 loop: CASSRGGVYGYTF. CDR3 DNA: TGTGCCAGCAGCCGGGGAGGGGTCTATGGCTACACCTTC.

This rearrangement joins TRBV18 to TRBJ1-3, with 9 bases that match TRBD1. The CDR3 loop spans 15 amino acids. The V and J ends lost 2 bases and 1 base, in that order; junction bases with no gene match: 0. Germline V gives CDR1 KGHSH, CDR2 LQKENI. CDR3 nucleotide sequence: TGTGCCAGCTCACCAGGGACAGGGTCTGGAAACACCATATATTTT. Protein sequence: CASSPGTGSGNTIYF. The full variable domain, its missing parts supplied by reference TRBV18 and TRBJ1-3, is NAGVMQNPRHLVRRRGQEARLRCSPMKGHSHVYWYRQLPEEGLKFMVYLQKENIIDESGMPKERFSAEFPKEGPSILRIQQVVRGDSAAYFCASSPGTGSGNTIYFGEGSWLTVV.

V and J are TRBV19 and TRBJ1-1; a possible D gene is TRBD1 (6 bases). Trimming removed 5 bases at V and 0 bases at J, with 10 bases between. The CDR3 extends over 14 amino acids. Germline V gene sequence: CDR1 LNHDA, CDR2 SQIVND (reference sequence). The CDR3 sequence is CASSLTGMNTEAFF. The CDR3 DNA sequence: TGTGCCAGTAGTCTTACAGGGATGAACACTGAAGCTTTCTTT.

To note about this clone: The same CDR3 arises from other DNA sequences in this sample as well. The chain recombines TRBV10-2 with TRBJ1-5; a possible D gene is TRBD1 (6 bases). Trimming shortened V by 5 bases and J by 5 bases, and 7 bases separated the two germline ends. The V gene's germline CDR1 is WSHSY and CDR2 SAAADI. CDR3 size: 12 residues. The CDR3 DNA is TGCGCCAGCAGTAGGGGGGATCAGCCCCAGCATTTT. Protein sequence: CASSRGDQPQHF.

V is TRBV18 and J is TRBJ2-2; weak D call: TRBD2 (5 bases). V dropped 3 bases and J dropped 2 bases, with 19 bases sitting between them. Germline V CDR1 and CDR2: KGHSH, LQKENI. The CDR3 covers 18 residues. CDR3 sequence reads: CASSPQIVAGSNTGELFF. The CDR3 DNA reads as TGTGCCAGCTCACCTCAGATAGTCGCGGGTAGCAACACCGGGGAGCTGTTTTTT. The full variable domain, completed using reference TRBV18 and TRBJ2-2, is NAGVMQNPRHLVRRRGQEARLRCSPMKGHSHVYWYRQLPEEGLKFMVYLQKENIIDESGMPKERFSAEFPKEGPSILRIQQVVRGDSAAYFCASSPQIVAGSNTGELFFGEGSRLTVL.

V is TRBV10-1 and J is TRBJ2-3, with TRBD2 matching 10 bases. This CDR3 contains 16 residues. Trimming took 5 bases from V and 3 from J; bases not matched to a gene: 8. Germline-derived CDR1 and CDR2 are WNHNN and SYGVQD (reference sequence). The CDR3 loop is CASSSALAGVTDTQYF. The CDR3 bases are TGCGCCAGCAGTTCTGCCCTAGCGGGAGTGACAGATACGCAGTATTTT.

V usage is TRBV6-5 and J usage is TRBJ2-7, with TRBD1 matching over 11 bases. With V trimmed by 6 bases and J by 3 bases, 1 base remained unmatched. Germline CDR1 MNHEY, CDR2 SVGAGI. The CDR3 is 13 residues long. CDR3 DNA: TGTGCCAGCAGGGGGACAGGGGGCTACGAGCAGTACTTC. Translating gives CASRGTGGYEQYF.

CDR3 nucleotides: TGTGCCAGCAGTCCCGGTGGCAGGGAGAGAAACACCATATATTTT. Translated, it gives CASSPGGRERNTIYF. V gene TRBV27 combines with J gene TRBJ1-3; perhaps TRBD1 as D (5 bases). The V and J ends lost 5 bases and 5 bases respectively, with 16 bases between them. CDR3 length: 15 residues. Germline loops: CDR1 MNHEY, CDR2 SMNVEV (reference sequence).

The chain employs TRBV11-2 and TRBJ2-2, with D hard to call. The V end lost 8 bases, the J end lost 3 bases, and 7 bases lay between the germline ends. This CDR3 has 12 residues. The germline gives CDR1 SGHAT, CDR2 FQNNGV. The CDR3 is CASATDTGELFF. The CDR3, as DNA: TGTGCCAGCGCTACAGACACCGGGGAGCTGTTTTTT. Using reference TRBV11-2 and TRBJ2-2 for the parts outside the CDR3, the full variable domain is EAGVAQSPRYKIIEKRQSVAFWCNPISGHATLYWYQQILGQGPKLLIQFQNNGVVDDSQLPKDRFSAERLKGVDSTLKIQPAKLEDSAVYLCASATDTGELFFGEGSRLTVL.

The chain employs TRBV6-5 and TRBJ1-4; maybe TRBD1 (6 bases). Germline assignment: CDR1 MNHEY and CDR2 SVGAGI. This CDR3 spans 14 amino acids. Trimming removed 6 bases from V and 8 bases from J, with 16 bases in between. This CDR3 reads CASSQTGSWEKLFF. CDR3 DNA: TGTGCCAGCAGCCAGACAGGTTCTTGGGAAAAACTGTTTTTT.

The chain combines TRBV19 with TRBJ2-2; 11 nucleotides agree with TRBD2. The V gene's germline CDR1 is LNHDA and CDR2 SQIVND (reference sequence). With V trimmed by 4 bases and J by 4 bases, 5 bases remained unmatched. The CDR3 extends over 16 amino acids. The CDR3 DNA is TGTGCCAGTAGTACCAGACTAGCGGGAAGCACCGGGGAGCTGTTTTTT. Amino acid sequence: CASSTRLAGSTGELFF.

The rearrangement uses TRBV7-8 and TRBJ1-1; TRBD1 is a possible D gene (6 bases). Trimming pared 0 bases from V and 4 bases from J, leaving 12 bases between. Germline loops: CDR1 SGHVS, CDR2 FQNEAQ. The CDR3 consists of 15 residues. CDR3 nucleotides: TGTGCCAGCAGCTTAGCTAAGGGGGGAAGCACTGAAGCTTTCTTT. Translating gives CASSLAKGGSTEAFF.

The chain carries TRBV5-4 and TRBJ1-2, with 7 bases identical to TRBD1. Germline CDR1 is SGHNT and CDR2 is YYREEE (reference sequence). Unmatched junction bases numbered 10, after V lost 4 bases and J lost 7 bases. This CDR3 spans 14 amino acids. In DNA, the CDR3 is TGTGCCAGCAGCGGAGACAGGGTGGCCGGTGGCTACACCTTC. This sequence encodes CASSGDRVAGGYTF.